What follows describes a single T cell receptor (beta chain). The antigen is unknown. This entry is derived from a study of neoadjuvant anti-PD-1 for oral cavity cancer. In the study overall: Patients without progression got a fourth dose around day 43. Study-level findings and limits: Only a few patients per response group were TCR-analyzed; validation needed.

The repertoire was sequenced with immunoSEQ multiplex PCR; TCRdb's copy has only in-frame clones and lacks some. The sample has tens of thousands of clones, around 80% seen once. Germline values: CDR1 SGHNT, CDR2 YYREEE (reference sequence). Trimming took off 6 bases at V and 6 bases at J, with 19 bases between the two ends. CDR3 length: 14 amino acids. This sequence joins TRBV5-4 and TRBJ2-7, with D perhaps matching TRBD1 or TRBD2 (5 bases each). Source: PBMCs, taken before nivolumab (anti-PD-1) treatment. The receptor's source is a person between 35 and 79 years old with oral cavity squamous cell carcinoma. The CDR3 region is CASMLGQGVGEQYF. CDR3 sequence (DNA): TGTGCCAGCATGCTCGGCCAGGGAGTGGGCGAGCAGTACTTC.